These T cell receptor beta chains were read from a single sample in a study of cytomegalovirus exposure and HLA in healthy donors. TCRdb keeps only in-frame clones here, not all; method: immunoSEQ multiplex PCR. The profile covers 200,000 to 250,000 clones, with 82% appearing a single time and less than 3.5% taken by the ten largest. The sequencing sample was made of PBMCs. The receptors originated from a woman between 40 and 50 years old in good health and CMV-seronegative. The CDR3 runs from the conserved cysteine through the conserved F or W. The D gene is left open where the match is weak. Size is omitted from some rows. Given values are once, few, many or a class for expanded clones.

d_call | j_call | clone_size | v_call | cdr3_length | cdr3_nt | cdr3_aa
TRBD2 | TRBJ2-1 | once | TRBV2 | 18 | TGTGCCAGCAGTGAGTACGGGCTAGCGGACCTCTCCTACAATGAGCAGTTCTTC | CASSEYGLADLSYNEQFF
- | TRBJ1-2 | - | TRBV28 | 11 | TGTGCCAGCAGTCCCACGGGGGGCTACACCTTC | CASSPTGGYTF
- | TRBJ2-1 | - | TRBV2 | 10 | TGTGCCAGCTCCGCTCGGGAGCAGTTCTTC | CASSAREQFF
- | TRBJ2-4 | - | TRBV13 | 15 | TGTGCCAGCAGCGCGGACGTTCAGAGGAGGAACATTCAGTACTTC | CASSADVQRRNIQYF
TRBD1 | TRBJ1-4 | - | TRBV5-6 | 16 | TGTGCCAGCAGCTCCTCCGGGACAGGGCTGAATGAAAAACTGTTTTTT | CASSSSGTGLNEKLFF
- | TRBJ1-1 | - | TRBV10-1 | 15 | TGCGCCAGCAGTGAGATCCAGGGGATGAACACTGAAGCTTTCTTT | CASSEIQGMNTEAFF
- | TRBJ2-7 | - | TRBV28 | 17 | TGTGCCAGCAGGACAGCAGGCCTAGCGAAACTAACCTACGAGCAGTACTTC | CASRTAGLAKLTYEQYF
- | TRBJ2-7 | once | TRBV7-9 | 14 | TGTTCCAGCAGCTTAGTTGGTAGCGCGGGCGAGCAGTACTTC | CSSSLVGSAGEQYF
TRBD2 | TRBJ2-5 | - | TRBV7-7 | 16 | TGTGCCAGCAGCTTAAGTGGACTAGCGGGAGAGGAGACCCAGTACTTC | CASSLSGLAGEETQYF
TRBD2 | TRBJ2-1 | once | TRBV29-1 | 13 | TGCAGCGTTGCCAGCGGGGGATACAATGAGCAGTTCTTC | CSVASGGYNEQFF
TRBD1 | TRBJ1-5 | - | TRBV5-8 | 17 | TGTGCCAGCAGCCCTGGGTGGGGACAGGGGGTATTACAGCCCCAGCATTTT | CASSPGWGQGVLQPQHF
- | TRBJ2-3 | - | TRBV19 | 15 | TGTGCCAGTACCCCCTACTATCCTAGCACAGATACGCAGTATTTT | CASTPYYPSTDTQYF
- | TRBJ2-1 | - | TRBV5-4 | 14 | TGTGCCAGCAGCATTGGAGACGAGGACAATGAGCAGTTCTTC | CASSIGDEDNEQFF
TRBD1 | TRBJ1-5 | few | TRBV6-6 | 15 | TGTGCCAGCACCCTTACAGGGGGTGGCAATCAGCCCCAGCATTTT | CASTLTGGGNQPQHF
TRBD1 | TRBJ1-1 | few | TRBV6-5 | 15 | TGTGCCAGTAGACTGACCTCAGGGACAGCCACTGAAGCTTTCTTT | CASRLTSGTATEAFF
TRBD1 | TRBJ1-2 | - | TRBV28 | 15 | TGTGCCAGCAGGAGCGCAGGGGGCGATGGCTATGGCTACACCTTC | CASRSAGGDGYGYTF
- | TRBJ2-1 | - | TRBV27 | 14 | TGTGCCAGCAGCCACTCCCGGGGTCACAATGAGCAGTTCTTC | CASSHSRGHNEQFF
- | TRBJ1-2 | - | TRBV19 | 15 | TGTGCCAGTAGTGCCCTGCTGGGGGCAAACTATGGCTACACCTTC | CASSALLGANYGYTF
TRBD1 | TRBJ2-5 | - | TRBV5-1 | 15 | TGCGCCAGCAGCCCTGGACAGGCCAGGGGCGAGACCCAGTACTTC | CASSPGQARGETQYF
TRBD1 | TRBJ1-4 | - | TRBV7-2 | 14 | TGTGCCAGCAGCTCCAGACAGGGGGATGAAAAACTGTTTTTT | CASSSRQGDEKLFF